This is a list of T cell receptor beta chains from one sample in a study of shared clonotypes between healthy human individuals. TCRdb's table, derived via immunoSEQ multiplex PCR, lists solely in-frame clones and lacks some. Of some 500,000 clones detected, 90% to 96% appear once; the ten largest clones hold roughly 0.06%. Sample: naive CD4+ T cells sorted from blood. These receptors originate from a woman in her 30s in good health. Each CDR3 is given with its conserved first and last residue. The order of the fields is D gene, clone size, V gene, J gene, CDR3 protein, CDR3 DNA. D genes are given only for firm matches. Clone sizes are given selectively: once, few, many, or a class where the clone is expanded.

d_call: TRBD1
clone_size: -
v_call: TRBV7-8
j_call: TRBJ1-2
cdr3_aa: CARGTASIYGYTF
cdr3_nt: TGTGCCAGGGGGACAGCCTCTATATATGGCTACACCTTC

d_call: -
clone_size: -
v_call: TRBV21-1
j_call: TRBJ2-7
cdr3_aa: CASSARLASYEQYF
cdr3_nt: TGTGCCAGCAGCGCCCGACTAGCCTCCTACGAGCAGTACTTC

d_call: -
clone_size: -
v_call: TRBV2
j_call: TRBJ2-1
cdr3_aa: CASSEGGREQFF
cdr3_nt: TGTGCCAGCAGTGAAGGGGGGCGGGAGCAGTTCTTC

d_call: -
clone_size: -
v_call: TRBV10-3
j_call: TRBJ1-5
cdr3_aa: CAISESGSGRHQPQHF
cdr3_nt: TGTGCCATCAGTGAGTCGGGTTCAGGACGCCATCAGCCCCAGCATTTT

d_call: -
clone_size: -
v_call: TRBV6-4
j_call: TRBJ1-2
cdr3_aa: CASSDPDNYGYTF
cdr3_nt: TGTGCCAGCAGTGACCCAGATAACTATGGCTACACCTTC

d_call: TRBD1
clone_size: once
v_call: TRBV28
j_call: TRBJ1-5
cdr3_aa: CASSYRTGVFQPQHF
cdr3_nt: TGTGCCAGCAGTTACAGGACAGGGGTGTTTCAGCCCCAGCATTTT

d_call: -
clone_size: -
v_call: TRBV19
j_call: TRBJ1-5
cdr3_aa: CASSISPDSSYQPQHF
cdr3_nt: TGTGCCAGTAGTATTAGTCCAGACAGTTCCTATCAGCCCCAGCATTTT

d_call: TRBD2
clone_size: -
v_call: TRBV11-3
j_call: TRBJ2-1
cdr3_aa: CASSLGGNGEQFF
cdr3_nt: TGTGCCAGCAGCTTGGGGGGGAATGGTGAGCAGTTCTTC

d_call: -
clone_size: -
v_call: TRBV10-3
j_call: TRBJ2-7
cdr3_aa: CAISGTGFEQYF
cdr3_nt: TGTGCCATCAGCGGAACAGGGTTCGAGCAGTACTTC

d_call: -
clone_size: -
v_call: TRBV19
j_call: TRBJ1-2
cdr3_aa: CASSSTSGSYGYTF
cdr3_nt: TGTGCCAGTAGTTCAACATCGGGATCCTATGGCTACACCTTC

d_call: -
clone_size: -
v_call: TRBV6-1
j_call: TRBJ2-6
cdr3_aa: CASSTGSGANVLTF
cdr3_nt: TGTGCCAGCAGCACAGGCTCTGGGGCCAACGTCCTGACTTTC

d_call: TRBD2
clone_size: -
v_call: TRBV13
j_call: TRBJ2-1
cdr3_aa: CASSPFGTNRGRPYNEQFF
cdr3_nt: TGTGCCAGCAGCCCGTTCGGGACAAACCGCGGGAGGCCCTACAATGAGCAGTTCTTC

d_call: -
clone_size: -
v_call: TRBV7-9
j_call: TRBJ1-5
cdr3_aa: CASSLNSNQPQHF
cdr3_nt: TGTGCCAGCAGCTTGAATAGCAATCAGCCCCAGCATTTT

d_call: -
clone_size: few
v_call: TRBV6-1
j_call: TRBJ2-7
cdr3_aa: CASSETATYEQYF
cdr3_nt: TGTGCCAGCAGTGAAACCGCAACCTACGAGCAGTACTTC

d_call: -
clone_size: -
v_call: TRBV7-2
j_call: TRBJ1-2
cdr3_aa: CASSSGEGYTF
cdr3_nt: TGTGCCAGCAGCTCCGGGGAAGGCTACACCTTC

d_call: -
clone_size: -
v_call: TRBV7-9
j_call: TRBJ2-1
cdr3_aa: CASSLEGFSSHEQFF
cdr3_nt: TGTGCCAGCAGCTTAGAGGGGTTTAGCAGTCATGAGCAGTTCTTC

d_call: TRBD2
clone_size: -
v_call: TRBV18
j_call: TRBJ2-7
cdr3_aa: CASSSQGGLANEQYF
cdr3_nt: TGTGCCAGCTCGTCGCAAGGGGGACTAGCTAACGAGCAGTACTTC

d_call: -
clone_size: -
v_call: TRBV4-1
j_call: TRBJ2-7
cdr3_aa: CASSQGPLVVGEQYF
cdr3_nt: TGCGCCAGCAGCCAAGGTCCGCTAGTAGTCGGCGAGCAGTACTTC

d_call: -
clone_size: -
v_call: TRBV5-1
j_call: TRBJ1-4
cdr3_aa: CASSFAGADEKLFF
cdr3_nt: TGCGCCAGCAGCTTTGCAGGAGCAGACGAAAAACTGTTTTTT

d_call: -
clone_size: once
v_call: TRBV28
j_call: TRBJ1-4
cdr3_aa: CASRAGLFEKLFF
cdr3_nt: TGTGCCAGCAGGGCGGGGTTATTTGAAAAACTGTTTTTT

d_call: -
clone_size: -
v_call: TRBV29-1
j_call: TRBJ2-1
cdr3_aa: CSVYGPTLPNEQFF
cdr3_nt: TGCAGCGTTTACGGACCTACCTTACCCAATGAGCAGTTCTTC

d_call: -
clone_size: -
v_call: TRBV6-1
j_call: TRBJ2-7
cdr3_aa: CASSVSADSYEQYF
cdr3_nt: TGTGCCAGCAGTGTTTCAGCGGACTCCTACGAGCAGTACTTC

d_call: TRBD2
clone_size: -
v_call: TRBV4-1
j_call: TRBJ2-1
cdr3_aa: CASSHKSGTSGNNEQFF
cdr3_nt: TGCGCCAGCAGCCACAAATCCGGGACTAGCGGGAACAATGAGCAGTTCTTC

d_call: TRBD2
clone_size: -
v_call: TRBV7-9
j_call: TRBJ2-7
cdr3_aa: CASSFIWTSGRGSYEQYF
cdr3_nt: TGTGCCAGCAGCTTTATCTGGACTAGCGGGAGGGGCTCCTACGAGCAGTACTTC

d_call: TRBD2
clone_size: -
v_call: TRBV9
j_call: TRBJ2-2
cdr3_aa: CASSGGLAGVVTGELFF
cdr3_nt: TGTGCCAGCAGCGGGGGACTAGCGGGAGTGGTCACCGGGGAGCTGTTTTTT

d_call: -
clone_size: -
v_call: TRBV7-7
j_call: TRBJ2-1
cdr3_aa: CASSLDEGEQFF
cdr3_nt: TGTGCCAGCAGCTTAGACGAGGGTGAGCAGTTCTTC

d_call: -
clone_size: -
v_call: TRBV5-1
j_call: TRBJ1-1
cdr3_aa: CASSPGHTKGNTEAFF
cdr3_nt: TGCGCCAGCAGCCCGGGACATACTAAAGGGAACACTGAAGCTTTCTTT

d_call: TRBD1
clone_size: -
v_call: TRBV28
j_call: TRBJ1-4
cdr3_aa: CASSGQGGEREKLFF
cdr3_nt: TGTGCCAGCAGTGGACAGGGAGGGGAGCGTGAAAAACTGTTTTTT

d_call: -
clone_size: -
v_call: TRBV30
j_call: TRBJ2-6
cdr3_aa: CAWGRPHRAGANVLTF
cdr3_nt: TGTGCCTGGGGACGACCCCACAGGGCTGGGGCCAACGTCCTGACTTTC

d_call: TRBD2
clone_size: -
v_call: TRBV7-6
j_call: TRBJ2-5
cdr3_aa: CASGVLPGGPGETQYF
cdr3_nt: TGTGCCAGCGGGGTACTACCGGGAGGGCCGGGAGAGACCCAGTACTTC

d_call: -
clone_size: once
v_call: TRBV4-1
j_call: TRBJ1-1
cdr3_aa: CASHGQNTEAFF
cdr3_nt: TGCGCCAGCCATGGACAGAACACTGAAGCTTTCTTT

d_call: -
clone_size: -
v_call: TRBV5-1
j_call: TRBJ2-7
cdr3_aa: CASSLDISVDSYANEQYF
cdr3_nt: TGCGCCAGCAGCTTAGATATTTCTGTTGACAGCTATGCGAACGAGCAGTACTTC

d_call: -
clone_size: -
v_call: TRBV5-1
j_call: TRBJ1-1
cdr3_aa: CASSLGRNTEAFF
cdr3_nt: TGCGCCAGCAGCTTAGGGCGGAACACTGAAGCTTTCTTT

d_call: -
clone_size: -
v_call: TRBV11-2
j_call: TRBJ2-7
cdr3_aa: CASSYRPEGYEQYF
cdr3_nt: TGTGCCAGCAGCTACCGGCCGGAGGGCTACGAGCAGTACTTC

d_call: -
clone_size: -
v_call: TRBV6-5
j_call: TRBJ1-3
cdr3_aa: CASSQRRGNTIYF
cdr3_nt: TGTGCCAGCAGTCAACGCAGAGGAAACACCATATATTTT

d_call: TRBD1
clone_size: -
v_call: TRBV9
j_call: TRBJ2-3
cdr3_aa: CASNTVPAGTGSTDTQYF
cdr3_nt: TGTGCCAGCAACACAGTTCCGGCGGGGACAGGGAGCACAGATACGCAGTATTTT

d_call: -
clone_size: -
v_call: TRBV7-9
j_call: TRBJ2-1
cdr3_aa: CASSLGGDIYNEQFF
cdr3_nt: TGTGCCAGCAGCTTAGGAGGGGACATCTACAATGAGCAGTTCTTC

d_call: TRBD1
clone_size: -
v_call: TRBV11-2
j_call: TRBJ2-1
cdr3_aa: CASSLETDRSWNEQFF
cdr3_nt: TGTGCCAGCAGCTTAGAAACGGACAGGTCTTGGAATGAGCAGTTCTTC

d_call: TRBD2
clone_size: -
v_call: TRBV28
j_call: TRBJ2-3
cdr3_aa: CASSLTSASTDTQYF
cdr3_nt: TGTGCCAGCAGCCTGACTAGCGCTAGCACAGATACGCAGTATTTT

d_call: -
clone_size: -
v_call: TRBV18
j_call: TRBJ1-2
cdr3_aa: CASSPRTRANYGYTF
cdr3_nt: TGTGCCAGCTCACCCAGGACCCGAGCTAACTATGGCTACACCTTC

d_call: -
clone_size: -
v_call: TRBV10-1
j_call: TRBJ2-1
cdr3_aa: CASTAGLYNEQFF
cdr3_nt: TGCGCCAGCACTGCGGGACTCTACAATGAGCAGTTCTTC

d_call: TRBD1
clone_size: -
v_call: TRBV27
j_call: TRBJ2-7
cdr3_aa: CASSTSDRPDTNEQYF
cdr3_nt: TGTGCCAGCAGTACCTCGGACAGGCCAGACACGAACGAGCAGTACTTC

d_call: -
clone_size: -
v_call: TRBV5-1
j_call: TRBJ2-2
cdr3_aa: CASSLGPGPPANTGELFF
cdr3_nt: TGCGCCAGCAGCTTGGGCCCGGGGCCCCCGGCTAACACCGGGGAGCTGTTTTTT

d_call: TRBD2
clone_size: -
v_call: TRBV29-1
j_call: TRBJ2-7
cdr3_aa: CSARTSGAAYEQYF
cdr3_nt: TGCAGCGCCAGGACTAGCGGGGCCGCCTACGAGCAGTACTTC

d_call: -
clone_size: -
v_call: TRBV4-1
j_call: TRBJ1-2
cdr3_aa: CASSATGGKSGYTF
cdr3_nt: TGCGCCAGCAGCGCCACCGGGGGGAAGTCTGGCTACACCTTC